Below, 31 T cell receptor beta chains from the same sample are listed, as sequenced in a study of cytomegalovirus exposure and HLA in healthy donors (TCRdb year 2017). The library came from the immunoSEQ multiplex PCR assay. A mixture of 60 forward primers for TCR Vbeta segments and 13 reverse primers for TCR Jbeta segments was used in the multiplex PCR. TCRdb retrieved this table from immuneACCESS and kept in-frame rearrangements only. Not all clones are present; in checked studies, unresolved V genes account for under half, and no reason is known for the remainder. Within this sample are 85,000 to 100,000 clones, with roughly 71% of them counted one time only. The ten largest clones take up roughly 2.7% of the sample. The sequenced sample was PBMCs. These TCRs come from a man aged 45-60 years in good health and CMV-seronegative.

This clone has more than one count but fewer than ten. The chain uses TRBV6-4 and TRBJ2-1; TRBD2 matches at 9 bases. V was clipped by 4 bases and J by 5 bases; unmatched bases: 3. CDR1 and CDR2 from the germline V gene are MRHNA and SNTAGT. The CDR3 covers 14 residues. CDR3: CASSATSGDNEQFF. The DNA for the CDR3 is TGTGCCAGCAGTGCGACTAGCGGTGACAATGAGCAGTTCTTC.

This chain uses TRBV4-3 with TRBJ1-2; D not certain. The V and J ends lost 2 bases and 10 bases respectively, with 14 bases between them. There are 13 residues in the CDR3. Per the germline V gene, CDR1 is LGHNA and CDR2 is YSLEER. This CDR3 is CASSQWEWGVYTF. The CDR3 region has the DNA TGCGCCAGCAGCCAATGGGAATGGGGAGTCTACACCTTC.

This chain links TRBV11-3 with TRBJ2-1; unclear D gene. The CDR3 contains 13 residues. Trimming shortened V by 2 bases and J by 4 bases, and 6 bases separated the two germline ends. The V gene's germline CDR1 is SGHNT and CDR2 YENEEA. The CDR3, as DNA: TGTGCCAGCAGCTTAAGCAAGTACAATGAGCAGTTCTTC. It translates to CASSLSKYNEQFF. Full variable domain (rest looked up from reference TRBV11-3 and TRBJ2-1): EAGVVQSPRYKIIEKKQPVAFWCNPISGHNTLYWYLQNLGQGPELLIRYENEEAVDDSQLPKDRFSAERLKGVDSTLKIQPAELGDSAVYLCASSLSKYNEQFFGPGTRLTVL.

The table lists this clone with a few counts. The chain links TRBV5-1 to TRBJ2-7; D unresolved. The V end lost 4 bases, the J end lost 3 bases, and 17 bases lay between the germline ends. This CDR3 region has 15 residues. CDR1 SGHRS and CDR2 YFSETQ come from the germline V gene. CDR3 DNA: TGCGCCAGCAGCGTCCTACCCCCCGCAGGCTACGAGCAGTACTTC. Translation gives CASSVLPPAGYEQYF. Looking up the rest from reference TRBV5-1 and TRBJ2-7 gives the full variable domain: KAGVTQTPRYLIKTRGQQVTLSCSPISGHRSVSWYQQTPGQGLQFLFEYFSETQRNKGNFPGRFSGRQFSNSRSEMNVSTLELGDSALYLCASSVLPPAGYEQYFGPGTRLTVT.

The chain employs TRBV9 and TRBJ1-4, with 7 bases matching TRBD1. The CDR3 contains 14 residues. Germline V gene lookup returns CDR1 SGDLS and CDR2 YYNGEE. V lost 5 bases and J lost 8; bases outside the gene matches: 9. The CDR3 here is CASSAGRGIEKLFF. Written as DNA, the CDR3 is TGTGCCAGCAGTGCCGGCAGGGGGATCGAAAAACTGTTTTTT.

The chain recombines TRBV30 with TRBJ2-2, with 7 nucleotides matching TRBD1. The germline V gene has CDR1 GTSNPN and CDR2 SVGIG (reference sequence). The V gene end was trimmed by 2 bases and the J gene end by 6 bases; junction bases not matched to a gene: 6. The CDR3 contains 14 residues. CDR3 bases: TGTGCCTGGAGTTATGGACAGGTACCCGGGGAGCTGTTTTTT. This codes for CAWSYGQVPGELFF. Full variable domain (remainder filled in from reference TRBV30 and TRBJ2-2): SQTIHQWPATLVQPVGSPLSLECTVEGTSNPNLYWYRQAAGRGLQLLFYSVGIGQISSEVPQNLSASRPQDRQFILSSKKLLLSDSGFYLCAWSYGQVPGELFFGEGSRLTVL.

The chain employs TRBV4-2 and TRBJ1-4; the D gene is possibly TRBD1 (6 bases). Germline V CDR1 and CDR2: LGHNA, YNFKEQ. The V end lost 2 bases, the J end lost 4 bases, and 11 bases lay between the germline ends. The CDR3 sequence is 15 residues long. The DNA for the CDR3 is TGTGCCAGCAGCCAAATTAGACAGGATAATGAAAAACTGTTTTTT. Translated, it gives CASSQIRQDNEKLFF.

The chain couples TRBV11-3 to TRBJ2-1, with D possibly being TRBD2 (6 bases). Trimming cost V 3 bases and J 2 bases, with 8 bases left between them. CDR1 is SGHNT, CDR2 YENEEA, per germline. The CDR3 covers 14 residues. CDR3: CASSLLATYNEQFF. DNA for the CDR3: TGTGCCAGCAGCTTGCTAGCGACCTACAATGAGCAGTTCTTC.

The rearrangement uses TRBV7-9 and TRBJ2-3; D perhaps matches TRBD1 (6 bases). Germline V gives CDR1 SEHNR, CDR2 FQNEAQ (reference sequence). The CDR3 is 14 amino acids. V was cut by 5 bases and J by 2 bases, with 11 bases left in between. The CDR3 DNA follows: TGTGCCAGCAGCCTAAGGACAGACACAGATACGCAGTATTTT. Its translation: CASSLRTDTDTQYF.

This sequence joins TRBV6-5 and TRBJ1-5; D is unclear. The CDR3 runs 13 residues. Germline CDR1 MNHEY, CDR2 SVGAGI. Trimming removed 6 bases at V and 5 bases at J, with 11 bases between. This CDR3 is CASSPELYQPQHF. DNA of the CDR3: TGTGCCAGCAGCCCCGAACTTTATCAGCCCCAGCATTTT.

This clone was observed a single time. Written as DNA, the CDR3 is TGCGCCAGCAGCCAAGATATATTCAGGCCATCAGGGGCCCAGTACTTC. Translated, it gives CASSQDIFRPSGAQYF. The gene calls are TRBV4-3 and TRBJ2-5; tentatively, D is TRBD1 (6 bases). Germline lookup yields CDR1 LGHNA and CDR2 YSLEER. Trimming took off 0 bases at V and 9 bases at J, with 20 bases between the two ends. The CDR3 has 16 amino acids.

The chain uses TRBV10-3 and TRBJ2-3; no firm D call. Per the germline V gene, CDR1 is ENHRY and CDR2 is SYGVKD. V lost 8 bases, J lost 0 bases, and 12 bases lay in between. The CDR3 is 14 amino acids. CDR3 loop: CAIGGATSTDTQYF. The CDR3, as DNA: TGTGCCATCGGTGGCGCAACTAGCACAGATACGCAGTATTTT.

The genes are TRBV18 and TRBJ1-2; 7 bases are a match to TRBD1. Germline V CDR1 and CDR2: KGHSH, LQKENI. The CDR3 has 15 residues. Germline trimming cut 3 bases from V and 5 bases from J; bases unmatched to any gene: 9. CDR3 sequence: CASSPPPTGAYGYTF. DNA for the CDR3: TGTGCCAGCTCACCCCCCCCCACAGGGGCTTATGGCTACACCTTC.

Of note for this clone: Compared with germline, one end of the junction differs, possibly owing to a read error. V usage is TRBV30 and J usage is TRBJ1-2; no definite D call. Per the germline V gene, CDR1 is GTSNPN and CDR2 is SVGIG (reference sequence). The CDR3 extends over 11 amino acids. The CDR3 nucleotides are TGTGCCTGGAAAGAGGGAATAATCCCTTACTTC. Translated, it gives CAWKEGIIPYF.

The gene calls are TRBV7-9 and TRBJ2-7; 10 bases align to TRBD1. The germline gives CDR1 SEHNR, CDR2 FQNEAQ (reference sequence). The CDR3 length is 19 residues. V shed 1 base and J 0 bases; nucleotides not matched to a gene: 12. DNA of the CDR3: TGTGCCAGCAGCTTAGTCCGGGACAGGGGAATCCAGAGCTCCTACGAGCAGTACGTC. Amino acid sequence: CASSLVRDRGIQSSYEQYV.

V usage is TRBV4-1 and J usage is TRBJ1-2; D is undetermined. This CDR3 is built from 15 residues. CDR1 is MGHRA and CDR2 is YSYEKL in the germline V gene. Trimming cost V 1 base and J 0 bases, with 9 bases left between them. The CDR3 nucleotides read TGCGCCAGCAGCCAAGGTGGCGGATCTAACTATGGCTACACCTTC. Protein sequence: CASSQGGGSNYGYTF.

This clone was counted a few times. The rearrangement uses TRBV5-6 and TRBJ1-3, with TRBD1 matching over 7 bases. Trimming took 2 bases from V and 4 from J; bases not matched to a gene: 9. This CDR3 is built from 16 residues. Germline V gives CDR1 SGHDT, CDR2 YYEEEE. Here the CDR3 DNA reads TGTGCCAGCAGCTTCTTGGCCACAGGGGACGGAAACACCATATATTTT. It encodes CASSFLATGDGNTIYF.

The V gene is TRBV30, the J gene TRBJ1-5, with D possibly TRBD1 on 6 matching bases. The CDR3 spans 14 residues. V lost 0 bases and J 2 bases, leaving 8 bases between the germline ends. Germline V CDR1 and CDR2: GTSNPN, SVGIG (reference sequence). DNA for the CDR3: TGTGCCTGGAGTGTAGGGGGTGGCAATCAGCCCCAGCATTTT. Translating gives CAWSVGGGNQPQHF.

The chain employs TRBV5-1 and TRBJ1-2; no reliable D call. In germline, CDR1 is SGHRS, CDR2 YFSETQ. CDR3 length: 13 residues. Trimming took 2 bases from V and 3 from J, leaving 8 bases between them. In DNA, the CDR3 is TGCGCCAGCAGCTTAGAGACTCACTATGGCTACACCTTC. It codes for CASSLETHYGYTF. Looking up the rest from reference TRBV5-1 and TRBJ1-2 gives the full variable domain: KAGVTQTPRYLIKTRGQQVTLSCSPISGHRSVSWYQQTPGQGLQFLFEYFSETQRNKGNFPGRFSGRQFSNSRSEMNVSTLELGDSALYLCASSLETHYGYTFGSGTRLTVV.

This clone has a single count. The V call is TRBV5-1, the J call TRBJ1-3; D is unclear. Germline V lookup: CDR1 SGHRS, CDR2 YFSETQ. The CDR3 consists of 15 residues. Trimming shortened V by 0 bases and J by 0 bases, and 7 bases separated the two germline ends. CDR3 sequence (DNA): TGCGCCAGCAGCTTGGGGCGGATCTCTGGAAACACCATATATTTT. Protein: CASSLGRISGNTIYF.

The chain couples TRBV2 to TRBJ1-5; tentative D call: TRBD1 (6 bases). Germline loops: CDR1 SNHLY, CDR2 FYNNEI. Trimming took off 4 bases at V and 5 bases at J, with 12 bases between the two ends. The CDR3 spans 14 residues. The CDR3 spells CASSASSGDQPQHF. CDR3 bases: TGTGCCAGCAGTGCCAGTTCAGGGGATCAGCCCCAGCATTTT.

This clone was counted a few times. The V call is TRBV11-2, the J call TRBJ2-1, with unresolved D. Trimming pared 5 bases from V and 7 bases from J, leaving 9 bases between. CDR3 size: 12 residues. Per germline, CDR1 SGHAT and CDR2 FQNNGV. The CDR3 loop is CASSPERNEQFF. The CDR3 nucleotides are TGTGCCAGCAGCCCCGAACGGAATGAGCAGTTCTTC.

The CDR3 bases are TGTGCCAGCAGCCAAACCGGGACTAGCGGGGGGGGCACAGATACGCAGTATTTT. Its protein product is CASSQTGTSGGGTDTQYF. This chain links TRBV7-2 with TRBJ2-3; TRBD2 agrees at 16 bases. The germline V gene encodes CDR1 SGHTA and CDR2 FQGNSA. V trimming: 5 bases; J trimming: 1 base; junction bases outside the gene matches: 6. This CDR3 is built from 18 residues.

The gene calls are TRBV18 and TRBJ2-1; no reliable D call. CDR1 and CDR2 from the germline V gene are KGHSH and LQKENI. The CDR3 extends over 13 amino acids. Trimming left V 0 bases short and J 10 bases short, with 10 bases between. CDR3 nucleotides: TGTGCCAGCTCACCACCGGTGACACGGGAGCAGTTCTTC. Its protein product is CASSPPVTREQFF. The variable domain in full, with the rest retrieved from reference TRBV18 and TRBJ2-1, is NAGVMQNPRHLVRRRGQEARLRCSPMKGHSHVYWYRQLPEEGLKFMVYLQKENIIDESGMPKERFSAEFPKEGPSILRIQQVVRGDSAAYFCASSPPVTREQFFGPGTRLTVL.

The V gene is TRBV9, the J gene TRBJ2-2, with TRBD2 matching over 7 bases. This CDR3 has 16 residues. Germline assignment: CDR1 SGDLS and CDR2 YYNGEE. The ends lost 1 base at V and 2 bases at J; junction bases unmatched: 5. In DNA, the CDR3 is TGTGCCAGCAGCGTAACTCTAGCGGTAAACACCGGGGAGCTGTTTTTT. Its translation: CASSVTLAVNTGELFF. The full variable domain, with the rest looked up from reference TRBV9 and TRBJ2-2, is DSGVTQTPKHLITATGQRVTLRCSPRSGDLSVYWYQQSLDQGLQFLIQYYNGEERAKGNILERFSAQQFPDLHSELNLSSLELGDSALYFCASSVTLAVNTGELFFGEGSRLTVL.

This clone was counted between two and nine times. The CDR3 DNA reads TGTGCCAGCAGGAGGACAGGGGGCGATGACTATGGCTACACCTTC. It specifies CASRRTGGDDYGYTF. The chain combines TRBV6-4 with TRBJ1-2, with TRBD1 matching 11 bases. J lost 3 bases, V lost 6 bases, and 6 bases had no gene match. CDR1 MRHNA and CDR2 SNTAGT come from the germline V gene. The CDR3 extends over 15 amino acids.

This rearrangement joins TRBV2 to TRBJ2-4, with TRBD2 identical over 9 bases. Trimming cost V 7 bases and J 5 bases; bases outside gene matches: 6. CDR1 and CDR2 from the germline V gene are SNHLY and FYNNEI. The CDR3 consists of 14 residues. The CDR3 DNA follows: TGTGCCAGCATTCTTAGCGGGAGAGAAAACATTCAGTACTTC. As protein: CASILSGRENIQYF.

This clone was detected only a few times. This chain links TRBV5-1 with TRBJ2-3, with 11 bases matching TRBD2. V lost 2 bases and J lost 5; bases outside the gene matches: 4. Germline CDR1 is SGHRS and CDR2 is YFSETQ. CDR3 length: 15 residues. This chain's CDR3 is CASSLLAGGQDTQYF. The DNA of the CDR3 is TGCGCCAGCAGCTTATTAGCGGGGGGGCAAGATACGCAGTATTTT. The full variable domain, completed using reference TRBV5-1 and TRBJ2-3, is KAGVTQTPRYLIKTRGQQVTLSCSPISGHRSVSWYQQTPGQGLQFLFEYFSETQRNKGNFPGRFSGRQFSNSRSEMNVSTLELGDSALYLCASSLLAGGQDTQYFGPGTRLTVL.

This clone was counted a single time. This chain connects TRBV27 to TRBJ1-2; D unclear. The V and J ends lost 6 bases and 8 bases respectively, with 19 bases between them. The CDR3 is made up of 14 amino acids. The germline CDR1 and CDR2 sequences are MNHEY and SMNVEV (reference sequence). CDR3 in amino acids: CASRRAGPPYGYTF. In nucleotides, the CDR3 is TGTGCCAGCAGGCGGGCCGGTCCGCCCTACGGCTACACCTTC.

The chain joins TRBV30 to TRBJ2-5, with TRBD2 identical over 7 bases. The CDR3 covers 17 residues. The trim removed 1 base at V and 0 bases at J, leaving 11 bases unmatched. Germline values: CDR1 GTSNPN, CDR2 SVGIG (reference sequence). CDR3 DNA sequence: TGTGCCTGGAGTGGGCTCCTGGGCGGGGGTTACCAAGAGACCCAGTACTTC. It translates to CAWSGLLGGGYQETQYF.

The rearrangement uses TRBV6-5 and TRBJ1-4, with 7 bases identical to TRBD1. The CDR3 contains 14 residues. Germline CDR1 and CDR2: MNHEY and SVGAGI. Losses at the gene ends were 2 bases for V and 6 bases for J; bases not matched to a gene: 3. CDR3 region: CASSYGGGDEKLFF. The CDR3, as DNA: TGTGCCAGCAGTTACGGAGGGGGCGATGAAAAACTGTTTTTT.